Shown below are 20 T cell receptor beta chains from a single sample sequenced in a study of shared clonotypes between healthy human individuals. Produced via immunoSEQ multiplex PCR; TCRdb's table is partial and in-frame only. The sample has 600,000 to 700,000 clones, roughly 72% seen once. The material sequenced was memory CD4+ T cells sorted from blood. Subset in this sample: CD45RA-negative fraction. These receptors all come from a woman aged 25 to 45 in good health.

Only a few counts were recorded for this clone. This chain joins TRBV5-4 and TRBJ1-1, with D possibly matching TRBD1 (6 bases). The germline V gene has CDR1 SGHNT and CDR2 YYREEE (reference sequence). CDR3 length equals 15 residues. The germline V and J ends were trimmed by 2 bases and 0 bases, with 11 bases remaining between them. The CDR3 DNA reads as TGTGCCAGCAGCTTACAAGGGGGGATGAACACTGAAGCTTTCTTT. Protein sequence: CASSLQGGMNTEAFF. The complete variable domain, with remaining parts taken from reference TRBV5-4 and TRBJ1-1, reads ETGVTQSPTHLIKTRGQQVTLRCSSQSGHNTVSWYQQALGQGPQFIFQYYREEENGRGNFPPRFSGLQFPNYSSELNVNALELDDSALYLCASSLQGGMNTEAFFGQGTRLTVV.

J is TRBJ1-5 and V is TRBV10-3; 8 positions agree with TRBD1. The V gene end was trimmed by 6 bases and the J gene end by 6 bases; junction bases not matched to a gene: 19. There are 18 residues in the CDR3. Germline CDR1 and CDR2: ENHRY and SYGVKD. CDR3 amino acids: CAISHPEGTGPGGQPQHF. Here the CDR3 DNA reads TGTGCCATCAGCCATCCGGAAGGGACAGGCCCGGGAGGTCAGCCCCAGCATTTT.

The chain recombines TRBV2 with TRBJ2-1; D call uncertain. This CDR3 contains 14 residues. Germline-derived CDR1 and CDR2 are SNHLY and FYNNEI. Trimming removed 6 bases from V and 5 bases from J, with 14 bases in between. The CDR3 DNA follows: TGTGCCAGCAGCGTCCGGTCAGGCCACAATGAGCAGTTCTTC. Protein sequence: CASSVRSGHNEQFF.

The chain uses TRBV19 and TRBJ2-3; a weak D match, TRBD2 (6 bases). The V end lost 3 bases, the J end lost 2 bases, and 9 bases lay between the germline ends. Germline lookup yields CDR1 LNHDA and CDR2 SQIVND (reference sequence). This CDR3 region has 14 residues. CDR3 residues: CASSIGGFTDTQYF. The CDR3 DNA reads TGTGCCAGTAGTATCGGGGGATTCACAGATACGCAGTATTTT. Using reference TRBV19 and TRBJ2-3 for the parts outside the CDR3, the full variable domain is DGGITQSPKYLFRKEGQNVTLSCEQNLNHDAMYWYRQDPGQGLRLIYYSQIVNDFQKGDIAEGYSVSREKKESFPLTVTSAQKNPTAFYLCASSIGGFTDTQYFGPGTRLTVL.

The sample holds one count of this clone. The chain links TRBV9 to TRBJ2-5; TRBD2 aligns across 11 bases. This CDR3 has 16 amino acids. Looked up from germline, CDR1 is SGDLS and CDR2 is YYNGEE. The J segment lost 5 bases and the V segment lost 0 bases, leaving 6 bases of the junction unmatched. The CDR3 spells CASSVGLAGSGETQYF. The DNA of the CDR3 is TGTGCCAGCAGCGTAGGACTAGCGGGATCCGGGGAGACCCAGTACTTC.

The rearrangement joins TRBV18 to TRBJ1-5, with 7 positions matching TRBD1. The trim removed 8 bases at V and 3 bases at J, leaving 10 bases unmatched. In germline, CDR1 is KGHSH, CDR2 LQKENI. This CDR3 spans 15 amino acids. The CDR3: CASREGGQYNQPQHF. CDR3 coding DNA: TGTGCCAGCCGCGAAGGGGGACAGTACAATCAGCCCCAGCATTTT.

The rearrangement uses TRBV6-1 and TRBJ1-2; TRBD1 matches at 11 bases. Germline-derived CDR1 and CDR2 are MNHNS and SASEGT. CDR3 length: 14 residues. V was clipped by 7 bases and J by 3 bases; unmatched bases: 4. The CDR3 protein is CASIPGQGDYGYTF. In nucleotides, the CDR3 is TGTGCCAGCATTCCGGGACAGGGGGACTATGGCTACACCTTC.

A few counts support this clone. The CDR3 DNA sequence: TGTGCCAGCAGCCGCAGGACAAAGAACACTGAAGCTTTCTTT. This sequence encodes CASSRRTKNTEAFF. J is TRBJ1-1 and V is TRBV7-2; perhaps TRBD1 as D (5 bases). Trimming removed 5 bases at V and 1 base at J, with 11 bases between. Germline assignment: CDR1 SGHTA and CDR2 FQGNSA. The CDR3 runs 14 residues.

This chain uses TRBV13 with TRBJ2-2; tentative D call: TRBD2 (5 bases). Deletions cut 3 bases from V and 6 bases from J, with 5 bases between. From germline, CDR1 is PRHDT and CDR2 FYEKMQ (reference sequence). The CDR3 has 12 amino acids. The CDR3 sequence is CASSLRAGELFF. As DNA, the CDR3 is TGTGCCAGCAGCTTGAGGGCCGGGGAGCTGTTTTTT.

CDR3 region: CASSRQAGVSYEQYF. In DNA, the CDR3 is TGTGCCAGCAGCCGCCAGGCAGGGGTGAGCTACGAGCAGTACTTC. This sequence joins TRBV7-2 and TRBJ2-7; possibly TRBD1 for D (6 bases). V dropped 5 bases and J dropped 3 bases, with 17 bases sitting between them. The CDR3 runs 15 residues. Germline V gene data show CDR1 as SGHTA and CDR2 as FQGNSA.

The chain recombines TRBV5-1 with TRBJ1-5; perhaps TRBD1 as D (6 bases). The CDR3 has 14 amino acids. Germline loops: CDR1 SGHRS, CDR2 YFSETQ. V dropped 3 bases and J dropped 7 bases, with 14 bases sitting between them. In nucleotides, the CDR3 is TGCGCCAGCAGCTCCGGGGCAGGGGCCCAGCCCCAGCATTTT. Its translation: CASSSGAGAQPQHF.

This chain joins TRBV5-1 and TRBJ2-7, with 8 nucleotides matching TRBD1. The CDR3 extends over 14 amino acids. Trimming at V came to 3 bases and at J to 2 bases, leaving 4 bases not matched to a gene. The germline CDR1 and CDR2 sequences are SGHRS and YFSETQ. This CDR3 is CASSSRGRPYEQYF. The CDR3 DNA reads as TGCGCCAGCAGCTCCAGGGGGCGTCCCTACGAGCAGTACTTC.

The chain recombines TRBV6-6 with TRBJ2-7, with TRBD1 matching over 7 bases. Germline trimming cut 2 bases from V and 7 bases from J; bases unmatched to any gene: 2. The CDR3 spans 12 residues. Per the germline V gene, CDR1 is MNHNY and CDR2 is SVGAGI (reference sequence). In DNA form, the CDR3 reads TGTGCCAGCAGTTACCCCAGGGGGGAGCAGTACTTC. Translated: CASSYPRGEQYF.

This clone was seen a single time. In nucleotides, the CDR3 is TGCGCCAGCAGCCAACGTGGACTAGCTGACACCGGGGAGCTGTTTTTT. Amino acids: CASSQRGLADTGELFF. The V call is TRBV4-1, the J call TRBJ2-2; 8 bases line up with TRBD2. Germline CDR1 MGHRA, CDR2 YSYEKL. V was pared by 2 bases and J by 3 bases, with 5 bases of the junction left unmatched. This CDR3 spans 16 amino acids.

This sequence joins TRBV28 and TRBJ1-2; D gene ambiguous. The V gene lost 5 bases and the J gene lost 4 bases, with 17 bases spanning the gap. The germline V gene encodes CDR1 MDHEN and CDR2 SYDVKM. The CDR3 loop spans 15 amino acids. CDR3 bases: TGTGCCAGCAGTCCCGCGGGCACCCGAAGCTATGGCTACACCTTC. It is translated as CASSPAGTRSYGYTF.

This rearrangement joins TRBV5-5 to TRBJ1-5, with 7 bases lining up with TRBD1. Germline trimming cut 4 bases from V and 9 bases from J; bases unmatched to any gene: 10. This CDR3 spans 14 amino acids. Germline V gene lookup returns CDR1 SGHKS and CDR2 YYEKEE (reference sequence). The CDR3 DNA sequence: TGTGCCAGCAGCCTACAGGACAGGTTCGGGCCCCAGCATTTT. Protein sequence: CASSLQDRFGPQHF.

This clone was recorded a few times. CDR3 residues: CATSLRSGYEQYF. The CDR3, as DNA: TGTGCCACCTCCCTACGTTCGGGCTACGAGCAGTACTTC. The genes are TRBV27 and TRBJ2-7; D gene uncertain. The CDR3 is 13 amino acids. Trimming pared 10 bases from V and 3 bases from J, leaving 16 bases between. Germline V gene sequence: CDR1 MNHEY, CDR2 SMNVEV (reference sequence).

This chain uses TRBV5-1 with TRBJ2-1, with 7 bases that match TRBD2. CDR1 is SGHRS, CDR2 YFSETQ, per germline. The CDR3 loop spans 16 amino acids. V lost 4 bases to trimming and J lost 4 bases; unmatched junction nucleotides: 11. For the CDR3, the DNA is TGCGCCAGCAGCCCTGCGGGAGACTTCTTATACAATGAGCAGTTCTTC. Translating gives CASSPAGDFLYNEQFF.

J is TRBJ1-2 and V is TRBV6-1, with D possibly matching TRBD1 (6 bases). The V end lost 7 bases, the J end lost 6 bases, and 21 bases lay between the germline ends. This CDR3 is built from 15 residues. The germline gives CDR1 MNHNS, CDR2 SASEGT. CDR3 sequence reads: CASTSSRDTHHGYTF. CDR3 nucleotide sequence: TGTGCCAGCACGTCATCCCGGGACACCCACCATGGCTACACCTTC.

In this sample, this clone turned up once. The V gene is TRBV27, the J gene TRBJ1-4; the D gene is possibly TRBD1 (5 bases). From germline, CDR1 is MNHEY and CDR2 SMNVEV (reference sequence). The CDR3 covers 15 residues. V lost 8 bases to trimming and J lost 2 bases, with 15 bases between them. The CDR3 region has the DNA TGTGCCAGCGCTACCCAGGGAGCCACTAATGAAAAACTGTTTTTT. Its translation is CASATQGATNEKLFF.